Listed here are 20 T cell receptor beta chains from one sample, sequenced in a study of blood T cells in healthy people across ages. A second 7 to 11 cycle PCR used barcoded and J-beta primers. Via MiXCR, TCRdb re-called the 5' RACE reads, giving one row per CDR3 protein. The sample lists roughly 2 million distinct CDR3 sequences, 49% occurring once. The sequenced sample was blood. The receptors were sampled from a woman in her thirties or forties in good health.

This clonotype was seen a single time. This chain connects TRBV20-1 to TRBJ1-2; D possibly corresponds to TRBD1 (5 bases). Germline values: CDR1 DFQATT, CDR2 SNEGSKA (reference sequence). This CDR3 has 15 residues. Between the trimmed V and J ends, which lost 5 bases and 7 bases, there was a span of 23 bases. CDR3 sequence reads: CSAEDTTSTYCGYTF. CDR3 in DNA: TGCAGTGCTGAGGACACAACCTCGACCTACTGTGGCTACACCTTC.

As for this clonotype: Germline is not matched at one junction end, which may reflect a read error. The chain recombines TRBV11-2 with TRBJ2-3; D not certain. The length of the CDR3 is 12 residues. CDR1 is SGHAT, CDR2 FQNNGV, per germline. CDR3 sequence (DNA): TGTGCCAGCAGCTTACGTTTGGATACGCGGTATTTT. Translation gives CASSLRLDTRYF.

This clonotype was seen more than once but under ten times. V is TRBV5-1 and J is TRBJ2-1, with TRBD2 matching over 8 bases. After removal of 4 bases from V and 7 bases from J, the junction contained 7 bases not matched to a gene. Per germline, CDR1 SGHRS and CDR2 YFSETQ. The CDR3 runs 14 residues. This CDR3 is CASSQLAALNEQFF. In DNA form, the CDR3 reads TGCGCCAGCAGCCAACTAGCGGCCTTGAATGAGCAGTTCTTC. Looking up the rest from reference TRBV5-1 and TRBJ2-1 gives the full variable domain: KAGVTQTPRYLIKTRGQQVTLSCSPISGHRSVSWYQQTPGQGLQFLFEYFSETQRNKGNFPGRFSGRQFSNSRSEMNVSTLELGDSALYLCASSQLAALNEQFFGPGTRLTVL.

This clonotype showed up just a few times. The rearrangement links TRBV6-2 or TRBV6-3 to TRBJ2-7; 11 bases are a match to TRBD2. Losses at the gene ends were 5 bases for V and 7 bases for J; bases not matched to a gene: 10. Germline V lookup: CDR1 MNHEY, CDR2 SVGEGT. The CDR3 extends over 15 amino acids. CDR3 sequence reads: CASSLLAGAIYEQYF. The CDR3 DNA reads TGTGCCAGCAGTCTACTAGCGGGGGCAATCTATGAGCAGTACTTC.

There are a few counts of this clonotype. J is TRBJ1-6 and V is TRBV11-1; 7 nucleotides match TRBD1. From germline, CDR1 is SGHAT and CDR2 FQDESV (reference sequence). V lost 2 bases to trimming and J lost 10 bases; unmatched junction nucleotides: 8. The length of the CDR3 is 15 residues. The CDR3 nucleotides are TGTGCCAGCAGCTTACCGACAGGGTCCTTCTCACCCCTCCACTTT. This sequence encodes CASSLPTGSFSPLHF. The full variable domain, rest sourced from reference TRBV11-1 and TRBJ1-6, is EAEVAQSPRYKITEKSQAVAFWCDPISGHATLYWYRQILGQGPELLVQFQDESVVDDSQLPKDRFSAERLKGVDSTLKIQPAELGDSAMYLCASSLPTGSFSPLHFGNGTRLTVT.

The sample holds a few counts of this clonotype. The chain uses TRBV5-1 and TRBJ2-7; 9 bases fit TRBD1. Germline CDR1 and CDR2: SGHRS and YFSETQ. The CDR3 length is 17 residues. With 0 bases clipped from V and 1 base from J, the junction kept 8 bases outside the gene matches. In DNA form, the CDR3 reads TGCGCCAGCAGCTTGGCAAGAACAGGGGGCTTATCCTACGAGCAGTACTTC. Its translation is CASSLARTGGLSYEQYF.

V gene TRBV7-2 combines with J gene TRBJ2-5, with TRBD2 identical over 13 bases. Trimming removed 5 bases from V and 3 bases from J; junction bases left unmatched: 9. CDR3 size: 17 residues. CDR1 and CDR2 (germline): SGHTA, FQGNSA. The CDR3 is CASSAIQGLAGKETQYF. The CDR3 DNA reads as TGTGCCAGCAGCGCAATCCAGGGACTAGCGGGGAAAGAGACCCAGTACTTC.

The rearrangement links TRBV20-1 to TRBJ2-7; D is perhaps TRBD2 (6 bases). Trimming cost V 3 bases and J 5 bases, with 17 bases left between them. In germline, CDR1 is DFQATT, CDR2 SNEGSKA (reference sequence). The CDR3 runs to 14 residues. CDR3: CSARETSISHEQYF. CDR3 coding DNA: TGCAGTGCTAGGGAGACTAGTATTTCCCACGAGCAGTACTTC.

The CDR3 spells CASSQRTSGAKRSQFF. As DNA, the CDR3 is TGTGCCAGCAGTCAGAGGACTAGCGGAGCTAAGAGGTCCCAGTTCTTC. V gene TRBV6-5 combines with J gene TRBJ2-1; TRBD2 agrees at 10 bases. There are 16 residues in the CDR3. J gave up 13 bases and V 5 bases, and 17 bases lay outside the gene matches. CDR1 is MNHEY, CDR2 SVGAGI, per germline.

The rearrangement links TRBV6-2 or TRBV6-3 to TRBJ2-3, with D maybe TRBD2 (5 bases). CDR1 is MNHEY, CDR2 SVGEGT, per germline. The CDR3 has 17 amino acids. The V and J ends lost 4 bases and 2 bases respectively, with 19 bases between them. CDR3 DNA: TGTGCCAGCAGTTCGACTCGGGTTAGCGAGCACACAGATACGCAGTATTTT. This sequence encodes CASSSTRVSEHTDTQYF.

The CDR3 region has the DNA TGTGCCAGCAGAGACTTAGGGGATTACGAGCAGTACTTC. Amino acids: CASRDLGDYEQYF. V gene TRBV28 combines with J gene TRBJ2-7; TRBD1 is a possible D gene (5 bases). Germline CDR1 is MDHEN and CDR2 is SYDVKM. This CDR3 comprises 13 residues. With 6 bases removed from V and 4 bases from J, the gap between germline ends came to 13 bases.

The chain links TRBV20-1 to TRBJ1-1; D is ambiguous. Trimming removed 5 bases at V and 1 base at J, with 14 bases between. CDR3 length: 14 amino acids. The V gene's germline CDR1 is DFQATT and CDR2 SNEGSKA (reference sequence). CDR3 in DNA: TGCAGTGCTCTACCGGGAGGAGGGAACACTGAAGCTTTCTTT. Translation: CSALPGGGNTEAFF.

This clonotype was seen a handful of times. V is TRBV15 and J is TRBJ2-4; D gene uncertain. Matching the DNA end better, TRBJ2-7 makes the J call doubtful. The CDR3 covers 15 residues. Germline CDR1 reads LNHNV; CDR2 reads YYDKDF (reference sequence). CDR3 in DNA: TGTGCCACCAGCCCGGCGACCTCAATTTCTCTCGAGCAGTACTTC. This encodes CATSPATSISLEQYF.

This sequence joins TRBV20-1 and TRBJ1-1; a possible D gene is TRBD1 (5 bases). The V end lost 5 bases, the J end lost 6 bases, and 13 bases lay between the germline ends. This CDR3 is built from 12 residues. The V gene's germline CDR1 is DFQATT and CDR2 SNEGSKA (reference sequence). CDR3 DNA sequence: TGCAGTGCTGGGACGCAAGGCGCTGAAGCTTTCTTT. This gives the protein CSAGTQGAEAFF.

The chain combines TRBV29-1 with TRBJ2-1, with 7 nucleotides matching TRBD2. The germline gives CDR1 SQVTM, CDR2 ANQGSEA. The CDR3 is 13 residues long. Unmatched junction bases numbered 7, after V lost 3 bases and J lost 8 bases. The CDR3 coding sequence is TGCAGCGTTGATCGGGGGGTCGGCGATGAGCAGTTCTTC. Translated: CSVDRGVGDEQFF.

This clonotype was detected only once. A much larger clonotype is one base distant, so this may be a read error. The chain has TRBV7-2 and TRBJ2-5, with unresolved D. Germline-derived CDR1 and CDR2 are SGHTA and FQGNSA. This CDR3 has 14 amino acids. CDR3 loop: CASSLDVAYETRYF. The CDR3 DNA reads TGTGCCAGCAGCTTAGATGTGGCCTACGAGACCCGGTACTTC.

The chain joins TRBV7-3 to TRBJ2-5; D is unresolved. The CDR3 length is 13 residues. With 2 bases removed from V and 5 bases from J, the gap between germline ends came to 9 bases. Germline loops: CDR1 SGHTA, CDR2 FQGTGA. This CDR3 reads CASSLRNGETQYF. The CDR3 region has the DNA TGTGCCAGCAGCTTACGCAATGGGGAGACCCAGTACTTC.

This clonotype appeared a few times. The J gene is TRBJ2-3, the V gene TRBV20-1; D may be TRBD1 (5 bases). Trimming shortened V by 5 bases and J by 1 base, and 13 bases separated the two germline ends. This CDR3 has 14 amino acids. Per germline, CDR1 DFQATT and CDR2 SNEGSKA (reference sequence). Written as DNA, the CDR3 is TGCAGTGCTCTATCCGACAGTCGCACAGATACGCAGTATTTT. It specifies CSALSDSRTDTQYF.

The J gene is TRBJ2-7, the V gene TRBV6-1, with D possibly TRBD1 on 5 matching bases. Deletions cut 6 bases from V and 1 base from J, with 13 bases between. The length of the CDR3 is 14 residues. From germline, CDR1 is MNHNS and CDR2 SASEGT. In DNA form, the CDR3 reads TGTGCCAGCAGCCGATCGAGACAGTCCTACGAGCAGTACTTC. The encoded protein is CASSRSRQSYEQYF.

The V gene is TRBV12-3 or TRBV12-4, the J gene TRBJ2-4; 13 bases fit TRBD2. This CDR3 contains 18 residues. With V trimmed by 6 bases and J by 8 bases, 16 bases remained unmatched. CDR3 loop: CASRPGTSGVRNKDIQYF. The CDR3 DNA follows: TGTGCCAGCAGGCCCGGGACTAGCGGGGTTCGGAATAAAGACATTCAGTACTTC.